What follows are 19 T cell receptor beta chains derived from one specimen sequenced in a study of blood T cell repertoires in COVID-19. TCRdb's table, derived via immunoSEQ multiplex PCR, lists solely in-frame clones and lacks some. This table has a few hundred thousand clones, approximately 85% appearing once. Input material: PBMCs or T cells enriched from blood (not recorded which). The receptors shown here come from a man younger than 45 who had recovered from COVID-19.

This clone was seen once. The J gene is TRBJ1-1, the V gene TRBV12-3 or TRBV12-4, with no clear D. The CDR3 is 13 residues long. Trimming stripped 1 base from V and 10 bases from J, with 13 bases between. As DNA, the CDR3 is TGTGCCAGCAGTTTAGATTCCCCTTTCTCAGCTTTCTTT. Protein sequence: CASSLDSPFSAFF.

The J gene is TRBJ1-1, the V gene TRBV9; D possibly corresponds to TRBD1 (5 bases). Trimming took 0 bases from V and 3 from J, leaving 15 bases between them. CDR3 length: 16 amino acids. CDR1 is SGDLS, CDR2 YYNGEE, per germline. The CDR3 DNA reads TGTGCCAGCAGCGTAGTCTCGGCAGGGTTAGACACTGAAGCTTTCTTT. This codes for CASSVVSAGLDTEAFF.

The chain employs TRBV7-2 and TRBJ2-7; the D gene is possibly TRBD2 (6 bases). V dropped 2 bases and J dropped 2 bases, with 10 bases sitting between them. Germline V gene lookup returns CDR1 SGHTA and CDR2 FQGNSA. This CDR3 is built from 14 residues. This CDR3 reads CASSLQGLTYEQYF. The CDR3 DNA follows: TGTGCCAGCAGCTTACAGGGACTTACCTACGAGCAGTACTTC.

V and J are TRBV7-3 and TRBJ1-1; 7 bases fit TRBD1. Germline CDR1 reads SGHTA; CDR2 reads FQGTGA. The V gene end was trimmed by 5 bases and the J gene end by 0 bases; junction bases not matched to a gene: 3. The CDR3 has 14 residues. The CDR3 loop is CASSLQGLNTEAFF. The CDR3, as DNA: TGTGCCAGCAGCCTACAGGGGCTGAACACTGAAGCTTTCTTT.

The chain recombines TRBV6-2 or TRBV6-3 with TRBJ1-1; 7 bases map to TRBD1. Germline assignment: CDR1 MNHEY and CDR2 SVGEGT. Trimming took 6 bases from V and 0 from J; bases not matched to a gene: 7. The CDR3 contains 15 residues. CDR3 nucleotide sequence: TGTGCCAGCAGCTGGGGACAGCCTATGAACACTGAAGCTTTCTTT. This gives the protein CASSWGQPMNTEAFF.

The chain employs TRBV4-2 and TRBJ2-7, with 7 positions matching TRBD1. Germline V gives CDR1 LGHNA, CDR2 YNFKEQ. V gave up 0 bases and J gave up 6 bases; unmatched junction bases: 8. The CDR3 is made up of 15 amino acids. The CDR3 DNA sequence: TGTGCCAGCAGCCAAGACCACAGGACAGGTATCGAGCAGTACTTC. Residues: CASSQDHRTGIEQYF.

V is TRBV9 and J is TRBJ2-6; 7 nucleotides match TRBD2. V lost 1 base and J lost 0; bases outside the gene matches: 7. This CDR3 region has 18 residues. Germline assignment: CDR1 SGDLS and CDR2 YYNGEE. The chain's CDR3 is CASSVPRAGASGANVLTF. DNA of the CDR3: TGTGCCAGCAGCGTACCCAGGGCGGGAGCCTCTGGGGCCAACGTCCTGACTTTC.

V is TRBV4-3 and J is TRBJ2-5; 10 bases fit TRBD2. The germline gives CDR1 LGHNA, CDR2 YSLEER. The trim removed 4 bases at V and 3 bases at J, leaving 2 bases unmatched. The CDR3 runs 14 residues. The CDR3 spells CASSLSGGKETQYF. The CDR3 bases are TGCGCCAGCAGCCTTAGCGGGGGGAAAGAGACCCAGTACTTC.

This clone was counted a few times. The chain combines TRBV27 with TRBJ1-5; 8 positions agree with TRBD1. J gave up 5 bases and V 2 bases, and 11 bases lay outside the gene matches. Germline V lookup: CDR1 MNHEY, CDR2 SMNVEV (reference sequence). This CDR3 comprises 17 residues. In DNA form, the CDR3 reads TGTGCCAGCAGTTTACGATGGACAGGGACTCAGCATCAGCCCCAGCATTTT. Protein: CASSLRWTGTQHQPQHF.

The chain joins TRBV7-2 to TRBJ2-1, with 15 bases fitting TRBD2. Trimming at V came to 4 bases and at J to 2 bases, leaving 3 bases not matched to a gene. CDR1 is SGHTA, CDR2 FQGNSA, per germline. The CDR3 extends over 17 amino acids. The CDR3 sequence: CASSSRTSGGAYNEQFF. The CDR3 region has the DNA TGTGCCAGCAGCTCGCGGACTAGCGGGGGGGCCTACAATGAGCAGTTCTTC.

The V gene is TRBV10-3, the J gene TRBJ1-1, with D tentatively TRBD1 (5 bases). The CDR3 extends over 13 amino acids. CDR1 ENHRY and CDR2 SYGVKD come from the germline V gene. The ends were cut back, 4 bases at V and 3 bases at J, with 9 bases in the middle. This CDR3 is CAISGGAYTEAFF. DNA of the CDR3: TGTGCCATCAGTGGTGGGGCGTACACTGAAGCTTTCTTT.

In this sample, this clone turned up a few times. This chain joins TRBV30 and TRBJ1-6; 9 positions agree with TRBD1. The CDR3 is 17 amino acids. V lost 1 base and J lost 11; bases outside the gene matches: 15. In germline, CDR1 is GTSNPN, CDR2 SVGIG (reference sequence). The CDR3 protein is CAWSDTQKGTGITPLHF. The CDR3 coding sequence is TGTGCCTGGAGTGACACACAGAAGGGGACAGGGATTACACCCCTCCACTTT.

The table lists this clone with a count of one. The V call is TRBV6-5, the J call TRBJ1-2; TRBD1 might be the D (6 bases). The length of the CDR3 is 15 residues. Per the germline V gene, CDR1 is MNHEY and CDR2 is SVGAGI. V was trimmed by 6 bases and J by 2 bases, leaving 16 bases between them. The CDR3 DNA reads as TGTGCCAGCAGGTCTCTAGGACAGCTAAACTATGGCTACACCTTC. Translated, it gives CASRSLGQLNYGYTF.

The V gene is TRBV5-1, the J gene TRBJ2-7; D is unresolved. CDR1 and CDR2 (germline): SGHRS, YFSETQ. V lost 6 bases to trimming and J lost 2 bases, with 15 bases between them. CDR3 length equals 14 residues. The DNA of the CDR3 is TGCGCCAGCAACCAGTCTCCTGGGCCCTACGAGCAGTACTTC. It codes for CASNQSPGPYEQYF.

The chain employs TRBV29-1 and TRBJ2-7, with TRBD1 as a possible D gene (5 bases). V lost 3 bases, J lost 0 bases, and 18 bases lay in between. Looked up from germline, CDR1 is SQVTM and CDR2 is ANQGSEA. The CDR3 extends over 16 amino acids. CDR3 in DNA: TGCAGCGTTGATCGACAGTCAAGCTCAAACTCCTACGAGCAGTACTTC. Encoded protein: CSVDRQSSSNSYEQYF.

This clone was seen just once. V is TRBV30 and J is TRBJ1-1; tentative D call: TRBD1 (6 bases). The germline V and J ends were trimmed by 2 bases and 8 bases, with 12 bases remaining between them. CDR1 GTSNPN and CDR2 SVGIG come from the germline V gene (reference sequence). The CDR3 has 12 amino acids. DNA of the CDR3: TGTGCCTGGAGTATGAGGGGGGGAGAAGCTTTCTTT. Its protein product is CAWSMRGGEAFF.

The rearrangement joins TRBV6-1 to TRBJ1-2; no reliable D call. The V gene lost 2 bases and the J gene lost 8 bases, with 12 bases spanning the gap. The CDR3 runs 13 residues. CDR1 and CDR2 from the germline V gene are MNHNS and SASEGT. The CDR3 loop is CASSESVGRGYTF. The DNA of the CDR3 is TGTGCCAGCAGTGAATCTGTCGGGAGGGGCTACACCTTC.

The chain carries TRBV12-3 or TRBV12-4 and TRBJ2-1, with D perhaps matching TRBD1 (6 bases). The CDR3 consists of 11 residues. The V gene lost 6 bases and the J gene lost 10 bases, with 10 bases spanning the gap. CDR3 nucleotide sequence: TGTGCCAGCAGCCGAGGGGGAGAGCAGTTCTTC. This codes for CASSRGGEQFF.

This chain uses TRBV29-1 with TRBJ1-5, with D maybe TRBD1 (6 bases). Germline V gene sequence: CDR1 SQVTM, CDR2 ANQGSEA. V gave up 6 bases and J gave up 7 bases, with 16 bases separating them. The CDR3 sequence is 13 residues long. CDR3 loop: CSVGNRVGQPQHF. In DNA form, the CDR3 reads TGCAGCGTCGGTAACAGGGTGGGCCAGCCCCAGCATTTT.